This T cell receptor (beta chain) was recovered during a study of T cell responses to AZD1222 COVID-19 vaccine. This CDR3 spans 12 amino acids. V lost 4 bases, J lost 5 bases, and 9 bases lay in between. Germline assignment: CDR1 SQVTM and CDR2 ANQGSEA. The sample holds a few counts of this clone. Libraries were prepared by immunoSEQ multiplex PCR; TCRdb keeps only in-frame clonotypes and omits some of them. The table records 120,000 or so clones, about 91% of them present only once. The input for sequencing was peripheral blood, taken on day 0 of AZD1222 vaccination. The origin of this receptor is an adult in good health. The V gene is TRBV29-1, the J gene TRBJ2-1, with D uncertain. The CDR3 spells CSVGLTDNEQFF. The DNA of the CDR3 is TGCAGCGTTGGCCTAACTGACAATGAGCAGTTCTTC.